The 14 T cell receptor beta chains below all came from one sample that was sequenced in a study of neurological immune-mediated disorders. Stated time point: longitudinal time-point 3. One entry per CDR3 protein results from TCRdb running MiXCR on the 5' RACE reads. The sample records about 48,000 distinct CDR3 sequences, about 13% being singletons. The sequenced sample consisted of PBMCs. Source of these receptors: a male donor with HTLV-1-associated myelopathy (HAM/TSP).

The sample holds many counts of this clonotype. The genes are TRBV20-1 and TRBJ1-2; no clear D gene. This CDR3 has 14 amino acids. The V end lost 3 bases, the J end lost 4 bases, and 15 bases lay between the germline ends. Germline CDR1 reads DFQATT; CDR2 reads SNEGSKA (reference sequence). The CDR3 coding sequence is TGCAGTGCTAGTGAGACCAAGAGGCCCTATGGCTACACCTTC. Its protein is CSASETKRPYGYTF.

Comment on this clonotype: With a much larger clone just one base away, this may be a read error. This chain joins TRBV25-1 and TRBJ1-1; D ambiguous. Trimming removed 3 bases from V and 3 bases from J, with 11 bases in between. The length of the CDR3 is 14 residues. Per germline, CDR1 MGHDK and CDR2 SYGVNS. CDR3 in amino acids: CASSDSIAYTEAFF. In DNA, the CDR3 is TGTGCCAGCAGTGATTCGATAGCATACACTGAAGCTTTCTTT.

Turning to this clonotype: Relative to the germline gene, one junction end is altered; a read error may explain this. The chain carries TRBV5-6 and TRBJ1-5; 7 bases agree with TRBD1. The CDR3 runs to 15 residues. From germline, CDR1 is SGHDT and CDR2 YYEEEE. Here the CDR3 DNA reads TGTGCCAACAGCTTGACGGGACAGAACCATCAGCCCCAGCATTTT. Encoded protein: CANSLTGQNHQPQHF.

The sample holds many counts of this clonotype. This chain's CDR3 is CATRKTGDGDTQYF. CDR3 nucleotide sequence: TGTGCCACCAGAAAAACAGGGGACGGAGATACGCAGTATTTT. This chain joins TRBV24-1 and TRBJ2-3; 7 bases fit TRBD1. V shed 7 bases, J shed 5 bases, and the junction held 8 bases outside the gene matches. The germline gives CDR1 KGHDR, CDR2 SFDVKD. This CDR3 region has 14 residues.

This clonotype was found many times. J is TRBJ2-3 and V is TRBV9, with D possibly being TRBD2 (5 bases). V lost 4 bases, J lost 2 bases, and 11 bases lay in between. From germline, CDR1 is SGDLS and CDR2 YYNGEE. CDR3 length: 14 residues. Here the CDR3 reads CASSPKRDTDTQYF. CDR3 in DNA: TGTGCCAGCAGCCCCAAGAGGGACACAGATACGCAGTATTTT.

This clonotype was seen ten or more times. The DNA of the CDR3 is TGTGCCAGCAGTTTAGCGGGCAGGGAAATTAGCAATGAGCAGTTCTTC. Its protein product is CASSLAGREISNEQFF. The chain is built from TRBV12-3 or TRBV12-4 and TRBJ2-1; perhaps TRBD1 as D (5 bases). V lost 0 bases, J lost 6 bases, and 15 bases lay in between. CDR3 length: 16 residues.

In this sample, this clonotype turned up many times. This chain joins TRBV5-1 and TRBJ2-5, with 7 positions matching TRBD1. Trimming removed 4 bases from V and 1 base from J; junction bases left unmatched: 4. There are 14 residues in the CDR3. CDR1 and CDR2 from the germline V gene are SGHRS and YFSETQ. The CDR3 nucleotides are TGCGCCAGCAGCACCGGGACAGCCCAAGAGACCCAGTACTTC. Translating gives CASSTGTAQETQYF.

This clonotype was counted ten times or more. The chain links TRBV6-1 to TRBJ2-7; D possibly corresponds to TRBD1 (6 bases). Trimming shortened V by 6 bases and J by 0 bases, and 12 bases separated the two germline ends. The germline gives CDR1 MNHNS, CDR2 SASEGT. CDR3 length: 14 residues. CDR3 region: CASRPRGSSYEQYF. Written as DNA, the CDR3 is TGTGCCAGCAGGCCGAGGGGGAGCTCCTACGAGCAGTACTTC.

In this sample, this clonotype turned up many times. The rearrangement links TRBV12-3 or TRBV12-4 to TRBJ2-1, with TRBD2 as a possible D gene (5 bases). Trimming left V 6 bases short and J 5 bases short, with 17 bases between. The CDR3 sequence is 15 residues long. The CDR3 reads CASRPPLSRDNEQFF. As DNA, the CDR3 is TGTGCCAGCAGACCCCCCCTGTCGCGGGACAATGAGCAGTTCTTC.

This clonotype was recorded at least ten times. The rearrangement uses TRBV5-1 and TRBJ2-1; no clear D. The CDR3 length is 15 residues. Germline CDR1 SGHRS, CDR2 YFSETQ. Deletions cut 0 bases from V and 0 bases from J, with 7 bases between. The CDR3 DNA reads TGCGCCAGCAGCTTGGATTTGAGCTCCTACAATGAGCAGTTCTTC. Protein sequence: CASSLDLSSYNEQFF.

This clonotype was recorded at least ten times. The CDR3 DNA sequence: TGTGCCAGCAGTGATGGGACTAGCGGCTACGAGCAGTACTTC. It translates to CASSDGTSGYEQYF. The chain links TRBV6-1 to TRBJ2-7; 11 bases fit TRBD2. This CDR3 has 14 residues. From germline, CDR1 is MNHNS and CDR2 SASEGT. V lost 3 bases, J lost 3 bases, and 1 base stayed unmatched.

This clonotype was counted many times. The rearrangement uses TRBV20-1 and TRBJ1-5; maybe TRBD1 (6 bases). The CDR3 is 13 residues long. With 6 bases removed from V and 7 bases from J, the gap between germline ends came to 16 bases. From germline, CDR1 is DFQATT and CDR2 SNEGSKA (reference sequence). CDR3 nucleotides: TGCAGTGCGGCAGTAGGGGGTGGACAGCCCCAGCATTTT. It translates to CSAAVGGGQPQHF.

This clonotype was counted ten times or more. The chain has TRBV27 and TRBJ1-2; TRBD1 aligns across 10 bases. This CDR3 has 13 amino acids. Germline-derived CDR1 and CDR2 are MNHEY and SMNVEV (reference sequence). J was trimmed by 6 bases and V by 5 bases; bases with no gene match: 3. The CDR3: CASSLGQGNGYTF. The CDR3 bases are TGTGCCAGCAGTCTGGGACAGGGGAATGGCTACACCTTC.

This clonotype was observed many times. The chain joins TRBV7-2 to TRBJ2-5; TRBD1 matches 7 bases. Germline CDR1 and CDR2: SGHTA and FQGNSA. This CDR3 has 16 residues. Unmatched junction bases numbered 11, after V lost 6 bases and J lost 1 base. CDR3 sequence: CASRAAGTVSQETQYF. The CDR3 DNA is TGTGCCAGCAGGGCTGCCGGGACAGTCAGCCAAGAGACCCAGTACTTC. Looking up the rest from reference TRBV7-2 and TRBJ2-5 gives the full variable domain: GAGVSQSPSNKVTEKGKDVELRCDPISGHTALYWYRQSLGQGLEFLIYFQGNSAPDKSGLPSDRFSAERTGGSVSTLTIQRTQQEDSAVYLCASRAAGTVSQETQYFGPGTRLLVL.